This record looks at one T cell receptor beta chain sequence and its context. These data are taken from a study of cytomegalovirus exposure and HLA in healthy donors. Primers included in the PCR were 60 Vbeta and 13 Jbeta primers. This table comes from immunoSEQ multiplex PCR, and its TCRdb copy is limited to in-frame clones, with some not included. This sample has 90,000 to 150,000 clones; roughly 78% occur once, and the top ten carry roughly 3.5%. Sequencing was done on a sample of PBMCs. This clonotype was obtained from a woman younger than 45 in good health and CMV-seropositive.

CDR3 sequence reads: CASSHGQGISYEQYF. DNA for the CDR3: TGTGCCAGCAGCCACGGACAGGGGATCTCCTACGAGCAGTACTTC. This chain connects TRBV7-6 to TRBJ2-7; 9 positions agree with TRBD1. The CDR3 loop spans 15 amino acids. The J segment lost 0 bases and the V segment lost 5 bases, leaving 5 bases of the junction unmatched. Germline lookup yields CDR1 SGHVS and CDR2 FNYEAQ.